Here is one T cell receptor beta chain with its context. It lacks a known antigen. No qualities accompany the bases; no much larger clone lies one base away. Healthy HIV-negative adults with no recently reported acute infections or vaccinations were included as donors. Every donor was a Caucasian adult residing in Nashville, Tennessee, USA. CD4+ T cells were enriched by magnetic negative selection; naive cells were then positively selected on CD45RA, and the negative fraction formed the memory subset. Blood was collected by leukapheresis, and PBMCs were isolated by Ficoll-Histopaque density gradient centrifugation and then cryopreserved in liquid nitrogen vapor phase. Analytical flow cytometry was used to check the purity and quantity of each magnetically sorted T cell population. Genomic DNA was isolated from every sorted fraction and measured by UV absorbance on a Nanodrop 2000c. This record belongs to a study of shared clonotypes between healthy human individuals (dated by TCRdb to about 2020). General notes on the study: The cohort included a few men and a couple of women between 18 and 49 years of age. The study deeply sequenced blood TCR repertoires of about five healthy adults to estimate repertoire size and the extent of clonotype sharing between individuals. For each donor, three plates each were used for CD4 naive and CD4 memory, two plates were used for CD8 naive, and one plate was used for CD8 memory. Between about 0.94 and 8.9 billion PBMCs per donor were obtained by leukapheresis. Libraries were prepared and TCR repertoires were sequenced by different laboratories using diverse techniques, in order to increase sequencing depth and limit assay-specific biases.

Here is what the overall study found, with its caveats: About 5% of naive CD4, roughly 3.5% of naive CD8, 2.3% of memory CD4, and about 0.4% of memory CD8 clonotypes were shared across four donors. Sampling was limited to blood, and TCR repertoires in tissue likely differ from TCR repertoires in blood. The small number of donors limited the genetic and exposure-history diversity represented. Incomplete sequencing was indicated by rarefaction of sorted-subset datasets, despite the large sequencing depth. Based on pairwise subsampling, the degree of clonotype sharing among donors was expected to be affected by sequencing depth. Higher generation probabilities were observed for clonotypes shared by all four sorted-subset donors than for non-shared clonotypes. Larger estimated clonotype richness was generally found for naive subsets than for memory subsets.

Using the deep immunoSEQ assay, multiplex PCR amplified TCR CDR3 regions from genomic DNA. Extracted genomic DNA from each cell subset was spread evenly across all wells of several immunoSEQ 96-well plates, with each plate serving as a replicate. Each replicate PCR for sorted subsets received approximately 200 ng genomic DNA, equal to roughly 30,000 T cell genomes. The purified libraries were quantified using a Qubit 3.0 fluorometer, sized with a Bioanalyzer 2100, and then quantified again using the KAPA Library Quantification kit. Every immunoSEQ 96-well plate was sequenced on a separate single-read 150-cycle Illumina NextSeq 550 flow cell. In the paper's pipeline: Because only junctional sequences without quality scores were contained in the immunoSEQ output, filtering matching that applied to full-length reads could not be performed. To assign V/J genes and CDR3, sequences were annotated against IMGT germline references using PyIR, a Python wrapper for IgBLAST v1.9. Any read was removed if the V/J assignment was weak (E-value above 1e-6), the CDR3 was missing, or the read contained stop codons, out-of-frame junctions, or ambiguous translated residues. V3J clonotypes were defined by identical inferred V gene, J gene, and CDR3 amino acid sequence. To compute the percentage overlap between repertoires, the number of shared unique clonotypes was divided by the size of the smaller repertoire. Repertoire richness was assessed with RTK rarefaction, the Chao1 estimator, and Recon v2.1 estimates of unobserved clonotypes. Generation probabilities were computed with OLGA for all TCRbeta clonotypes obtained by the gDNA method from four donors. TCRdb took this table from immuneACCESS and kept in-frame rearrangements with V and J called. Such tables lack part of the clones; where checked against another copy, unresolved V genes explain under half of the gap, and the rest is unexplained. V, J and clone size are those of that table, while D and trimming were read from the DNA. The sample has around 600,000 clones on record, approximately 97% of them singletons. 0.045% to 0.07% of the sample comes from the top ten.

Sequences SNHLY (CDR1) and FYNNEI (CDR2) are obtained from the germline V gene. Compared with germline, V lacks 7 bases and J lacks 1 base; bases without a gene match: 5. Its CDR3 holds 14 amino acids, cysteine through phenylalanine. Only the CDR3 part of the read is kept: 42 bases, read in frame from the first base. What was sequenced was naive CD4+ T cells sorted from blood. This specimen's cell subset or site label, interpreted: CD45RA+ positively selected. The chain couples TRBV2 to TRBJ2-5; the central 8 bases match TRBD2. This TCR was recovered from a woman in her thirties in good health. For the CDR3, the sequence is CASKTGGPQETQYF. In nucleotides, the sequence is TGTGCCAGCAAGACGGGGGGGCCCCAAGAGACCCAGTACTTC.